A single sample gave rise to the 8 T cell receptor beta chains below, sequenced in a study of blood T cell repertoires in COVID-19. Profiling relied on immunoSEQ multiplex PCR, and the TCRdb table lists in-frame clones only, not all of them. In the table there are approximately 470,000 clones, roughly 87% of which are singletons. The sequenced sample consisted of PBMCs or T cells enriched from blood (not recorded which). The receptor source for this set is a woman aged 18-30 years who had recovered from COVID-19.

The rearrangement links TRBV7-9 to TRBJ2-7, with 9 bases identical to TRBD2. The V gene end was trimmed by 1 base and the J gene end by 0 bases; junction bases not matched to a gene: 7. The germline CDR1 and CDR2 sequences are SEHNR and FQNEAQ (reference sequence). This CDR3 is 17 amino acids long. CDR3 bases: TGTGCCAGCAGCTTAGGTCCTAGCGGGGATAGCTCCTACGAGCAGTACTTC. Translating gives CASSLGPSGDSSYEQYF.

The chain combines TRBV19 with TRBJ2-1; 11 nucleotides line up with TRBD2. V lost 3 bases, J lost 8 bases, and 6 bases stayed unmatched. Germline V CDR1 and CDR2: LNHDA, SQIVND (reference sequence). CDR3 length equals 15 residues. The CDR3 sequence: CASSISSGGGDEQFF. Here the CDR3 DNA reads TGTGCCAGTAGTATTAGTAGCGGGGGGGGCGATGAGCAGTTCTTC.

In its sample, this clone was seen once. The chain recombines TRBV10-1 with TRBJ1-1; D is ambiguous. V was pared by 3 bases and J by 4 bases, with 3 bases between. The CDR3 totals 11 residues. The germline V gene encodes CDR1 WNHNN and CDR2 SYGVQD (reference sequence). CDR3: CASSDSTEAFF. Here the CDR3 DNA reads TGCGCCAGCAGTGACAGCACTGAAGCTTTCTTT.

This chain links TRBV5-1 with TRBJ2-1, with TRBD2 identical over 9 bases. After removal of 0 bases from V and 10 bases from J, the junction contained 11 bases not matched to a gene. The V gene's germline CDR1 is SGHRS and CDR2 YFSETQ. This CDR3 spans 16 amino acids. CDR3 sequence (DNA): TGCGCCAGCAGCTTGGTAGGCGGGGGGGCCTTCGGGGAGCAGTTCTTC. It is translated as CASSLVGGGAFGEQFF.

The V call is TRBV15, the J call TRBJ2-7; unclear D gene. Germline V lookup: CDR1 LNHNV, CDR2 YYDKDF (reference sequence). CDR3 length: 12 residues. V was pared by 0 bases and J by 7 bases, with 7 bases between. DNA of the CDR3: TGTGCCACCAGCAGAGATACCGGGGAGCAGTACTTC. Protein sequence: CATSRDTGEQYF.

In its sample, this clone was seen once. V is TRBV7-9 and J is TRBJ1-2; D not resolved. CDR1 SEHNR and CDR2 FQNEAQ come from the germline V gene (reference sequence). Trimming removed 5 bases from V and 4 bases from J, with 17 bases in between. This CDR3 comprises 15 residues. For the CDR3, the DNA is TGTGCCAGCAGCGCGGCGAGGGTTCTTCCCTATGGCTACACCTTC. Its translation is CASSAARVLPYGYTF.

The chain uses TRBV25-1 and TRBJ2-2; TRBD2 agrees at 8 bases. This CDR3 region has 15 residues. Germline V gives CDR1 MGHDK, CDR2 SYGVNS. With V trimmed by 7 bases and J by 8 bases, 12 bases remained unmatched. CDR3 residues: CASTGGTLGPGELFF. The CDR3 region has the DNA TGTGCCAGCACGGGGGGGACCCTCGGGCCAGGGGAGCTGTTTTTT.

The rearrangement links TRBV29-1 to TRBJ2-7, with a possible D match to TRBD2 (5 bases). The CDR3 length is 13 residues. Germline V gene data show CDR1 as SQVTM and CDR2 as ANQGSEA. Trimming pared 4 bases from V and 2 bases from J, leaving 12 bases between. The CDR3: CSVGTAGPYEQYF. The CDR3 DNA follows: TGCAGCGTTGGGACCGCGGGTCCCTACGAGCAGTACTTC.